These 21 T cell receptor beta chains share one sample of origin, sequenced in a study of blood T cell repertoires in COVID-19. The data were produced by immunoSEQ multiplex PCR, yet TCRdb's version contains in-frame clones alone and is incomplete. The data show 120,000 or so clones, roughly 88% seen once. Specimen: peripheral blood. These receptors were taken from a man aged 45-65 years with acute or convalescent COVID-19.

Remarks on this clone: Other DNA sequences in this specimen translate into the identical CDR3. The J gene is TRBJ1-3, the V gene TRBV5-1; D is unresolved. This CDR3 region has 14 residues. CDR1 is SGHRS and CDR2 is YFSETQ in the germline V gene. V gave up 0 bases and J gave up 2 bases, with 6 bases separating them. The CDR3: CASSLGTAGNTIYF. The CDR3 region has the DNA TGCGCCAGCAGCTTGGGGACTGCTGGAAACACCATATATTTT.

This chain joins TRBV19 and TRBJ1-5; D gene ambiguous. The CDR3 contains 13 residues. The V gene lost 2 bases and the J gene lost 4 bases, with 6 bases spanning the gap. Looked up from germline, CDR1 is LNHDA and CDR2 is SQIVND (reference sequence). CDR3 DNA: TGTGCCAGTAGTATAATCCTGAATCAGCCCCAGCATTTT. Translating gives CASSIILNQPQHF.

CDR3 in amino acids: CASSINSGSDTQYF. The DNA for the CDR3 is TGTGCCAGTAGTATAAATAGCGGGAGTGATACGCAGTATTTT. The chain joins TRBV19 to TRBJ2-3; 9 bases align to TRBD2. CDR1 and CDR2 from the germline V gene are LNHDA and SQIVND (reference sequence). The CDR3 contains 14 residues. V gave up 2 bases and J gave up 6 bases; unmatched junction bases: 3.

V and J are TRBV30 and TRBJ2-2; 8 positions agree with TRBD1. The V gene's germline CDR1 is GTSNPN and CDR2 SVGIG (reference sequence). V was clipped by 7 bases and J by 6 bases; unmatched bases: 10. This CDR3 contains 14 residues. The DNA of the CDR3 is TGTGCCTTAGGACAGGGAAGATTGGCCGGGGAGCTGTTTTTT. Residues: CALGQGRLAGELFF.

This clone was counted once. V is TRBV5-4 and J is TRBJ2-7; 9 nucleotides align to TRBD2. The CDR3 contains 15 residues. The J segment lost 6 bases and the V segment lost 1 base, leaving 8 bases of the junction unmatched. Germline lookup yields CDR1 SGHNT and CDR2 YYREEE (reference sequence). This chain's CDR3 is CASSLPAGGRTEQYF. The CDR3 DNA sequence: TGTGCCAGCAGCTTGCCTGCGGGGGGGAGGACCGAGCAGTACTTC.

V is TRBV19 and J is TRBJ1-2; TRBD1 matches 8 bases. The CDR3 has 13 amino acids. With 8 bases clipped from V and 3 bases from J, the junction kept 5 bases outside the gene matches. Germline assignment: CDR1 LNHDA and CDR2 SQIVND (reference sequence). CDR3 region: CASAPTGDYGYTF. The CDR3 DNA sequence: TGTGCCAGTGCCCCGACAGGGGACTATGGCTACACCTTC.

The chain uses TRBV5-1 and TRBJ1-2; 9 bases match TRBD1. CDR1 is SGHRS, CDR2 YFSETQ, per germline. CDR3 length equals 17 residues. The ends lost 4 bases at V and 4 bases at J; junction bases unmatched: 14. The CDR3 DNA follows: TGCGCCAGCAGCCCCACAGGGGGCGCACACACGGCCTATGGCTACACCTTC. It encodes CASSPTGGAHTAYGYTF.

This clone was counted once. The CDR3 bases are TGTGCCAGTAGTATACCGACAGGGAACTACAATGAGCAGTTCTTC. This encodes CASSIPTGNYNEQFF. The chain combines TRBV19 with TRBJ2-1; 7 bases are a match to TRBD1. The CDR3 totals 15 residues. From germline, CDR1 is LNHDA and CDR2 SQIVND (reference sequence). V shed 2 bases, J shed 3 bases, and the junction held 4 bases outside the gene matches. The whole variable domain, remainder taken from reference TRBV19 and TRBJ2-1, is DGGITQSPKYLFRKEGQNVTLSCEQNLNHDAMYWYRQDPGQGLRLIYYSQIVNDFQKGDIAEGYSVSREKKESFPLTVTSAQKNPTAFYLCASSIPTGNYNEQFFGPGTRLTVL.

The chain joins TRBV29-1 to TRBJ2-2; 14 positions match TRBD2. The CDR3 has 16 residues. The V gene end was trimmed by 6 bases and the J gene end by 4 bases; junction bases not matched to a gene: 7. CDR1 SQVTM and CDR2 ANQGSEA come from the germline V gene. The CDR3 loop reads CSVGTSGSKGTGELFF. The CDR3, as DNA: TGCAGCGTGGGGACTAGCGGGAGTAAAGGCACCGGGGAGCTGTTTTTT.

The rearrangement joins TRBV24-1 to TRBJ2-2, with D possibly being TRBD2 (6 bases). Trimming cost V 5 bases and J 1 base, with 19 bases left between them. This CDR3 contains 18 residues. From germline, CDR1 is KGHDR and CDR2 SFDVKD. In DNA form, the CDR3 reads TGTGCCACCAGTGGGAGGTCGGAGAGCGGGCTGAACACCGGGGAGCTGTTTTTT. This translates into CATSGRSESGLNTGELFF.

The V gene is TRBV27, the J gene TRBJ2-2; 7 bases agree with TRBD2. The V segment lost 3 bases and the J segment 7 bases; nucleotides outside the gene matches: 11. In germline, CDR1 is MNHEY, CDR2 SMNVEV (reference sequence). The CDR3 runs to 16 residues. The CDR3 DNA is TGTGCCAGCAGTTTCCAAGGGAGGGCCTATTTCGGGGAGCTGTTTTTT. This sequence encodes CASSFQGRAYFGELFF.

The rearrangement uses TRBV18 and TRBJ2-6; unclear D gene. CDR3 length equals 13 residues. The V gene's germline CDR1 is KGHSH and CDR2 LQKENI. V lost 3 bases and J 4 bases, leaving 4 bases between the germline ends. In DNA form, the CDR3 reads TGTGCCAGCTCACCCACAGGGGCCAACGTCCTGACTTTC. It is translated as CASSPTGANVLTF.

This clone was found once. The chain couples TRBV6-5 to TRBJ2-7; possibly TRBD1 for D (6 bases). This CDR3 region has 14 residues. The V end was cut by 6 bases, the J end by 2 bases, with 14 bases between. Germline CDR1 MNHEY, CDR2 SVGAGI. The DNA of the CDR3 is TGTGCCAGCAGACCGGACAGCGATGCCTACGAGCAGTACTTC. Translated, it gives CASRPDSDAYEQYF.

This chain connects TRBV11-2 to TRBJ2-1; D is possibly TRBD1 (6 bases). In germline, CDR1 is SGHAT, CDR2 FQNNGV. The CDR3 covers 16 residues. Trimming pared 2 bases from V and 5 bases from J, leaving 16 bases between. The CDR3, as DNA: TGTGCCAGCAGCTTACGGCGGACTGGGGGCCACAATGAGCAGTTCTTC. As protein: CASSLRRTGGHNEQFF.

CDR3 sequence reads: CASSPSGGTYEQYF. As DNA, the CDR3 is TGTGCCAGTAGTCCATCCGGGGGAACCTACGAGCAGTACTTC. The gene calls are TRBV19 and TRBJ2-7, with D perhaps matching TRBD2 (6 bases). The CDR3 extends over 14 amino acids. CDR1 and CDR2 from the germline V gene are LNHDA and SQIVND (reference sequence). Trimming cost V 5 bases and J 2 bases, with 13 bases left between them.

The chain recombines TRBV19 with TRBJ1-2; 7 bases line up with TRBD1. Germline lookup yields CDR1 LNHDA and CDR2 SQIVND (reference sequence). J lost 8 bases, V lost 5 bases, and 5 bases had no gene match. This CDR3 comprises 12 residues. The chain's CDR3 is CASSLTGRGYTF. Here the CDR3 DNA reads TGTGCCAGTAGTCTGACAGGGCGGGGCTACACCTTC.

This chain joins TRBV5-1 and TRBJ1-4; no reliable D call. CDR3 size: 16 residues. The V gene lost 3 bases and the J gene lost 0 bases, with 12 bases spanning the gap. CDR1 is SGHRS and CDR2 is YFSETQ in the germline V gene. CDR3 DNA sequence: TGCGCCAGCAGCTCCCACAGCCAAGCAACTAATGAAAAACTGTTTTTT. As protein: CASSSHSQATNEKLFF.

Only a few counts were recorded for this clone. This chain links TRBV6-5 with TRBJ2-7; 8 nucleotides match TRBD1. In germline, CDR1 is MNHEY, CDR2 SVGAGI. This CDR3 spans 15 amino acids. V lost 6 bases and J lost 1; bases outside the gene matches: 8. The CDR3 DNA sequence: TGTGCCAGCAGATCAGGGGGCAGGGAGTCCTACGAGCAGTACTTC. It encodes CASRSGGRESYEQYF.

For the CDR3, the DNA is TGTGCCACCAGTGATTCGCGGGGTAGCACAGATACGCAGTATTTT. Its protein is CATSDSRGSTDTQYF. The chain joins TRBV24-1 to TRBJ2-3; D may be TRBD2 (6 bases). The V and J ends lost 2 bases and 0 bases respectively, with 8 bases between them. Germline loops: CDR1 KGHDR, CDR2 SFDVKD. The CDR3 runs 15 residues.

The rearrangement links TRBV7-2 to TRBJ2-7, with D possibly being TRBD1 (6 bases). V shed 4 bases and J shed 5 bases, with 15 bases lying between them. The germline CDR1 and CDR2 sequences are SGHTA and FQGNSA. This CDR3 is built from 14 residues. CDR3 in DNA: TGTGCCAGCAGCTCATCTCACCAGGGGAACGAGCAGTACTTC. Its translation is CASSSSHQGNEQYF.

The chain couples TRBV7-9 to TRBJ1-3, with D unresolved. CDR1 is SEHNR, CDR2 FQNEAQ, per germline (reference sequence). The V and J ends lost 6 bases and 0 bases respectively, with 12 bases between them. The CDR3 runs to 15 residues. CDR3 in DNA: TGTGCCAGCAGGGGAGGACTGCTCTCTGGAAACACCATATATTTT. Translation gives CASRGGLLSGNTIYF.